The T cell receptor (beta chain) described here comes from a study of T cells in Graves' hyperthyroidism and ophthalmopathy. Trimming removed 6 bases from V and 5 bases from J; junction bases left unmatched: 20. There are 18 residues in the CDR3. There were TCR beta CDR3 regions amplified from RNA transcripts. First-round RT-PCR targeting the TCR CDR3 was performed with the HTBI primer set. TCRdb processed the multiplex PCR reads anew with MiXCR; each CDR3 protein has one entry. The sample lists hundreds of thousands of distinct CDR3 sequences; around 15% were seen once. This clonotype was picked up many times.

The sequenced sample consisted of blood. The V and J genes are TRBV12-3 or TRBV12-4 and TRBJ2-7; TRBD1 agrees at 9 bases. The clonotype was recovered from a woman aged 45-59 years with Graves' ophthalmopathy. The CDR3 coding sequence is TGTGCCAGCAGCCAAAGCAACACCGGGACAGGGAAAACCAACGAGCAGTACTTC. This encodes CASSQSNTGTGKTNEQYF.